The 3 T cell receptor beta chains given below trace back to one sample, sequenced in a study of siplizumab effects on memory and regulatory T cells. The table came from immunoSEQ multiplex PCR; TCRdb's copy has only in-frame clones and leaves some out. Seen here are around 87,000 clones, about nine tenths observed once, and the top ten hold around 14%. Sequencing input: CD4+ T cells sorted from blood. The origin of the receptors is a human donor in good health.

The chain is built from TRBV5-5 and TRBJ2-7, with 11 bases aligning to TRBD1. In germline, CDR1 is SGHKS, CDR2 YYEKEE (reference sequence). This CDR3 is 14 amino acids long. J was trimmed by 3 bases and V by 6 bases; bases with no gene match: 5. The CDR3 DNA reads TGTGCCAGCACCCGAGGGACAGGGGGCTACGAGCAGTACTTC. Residues: CASTRGTGGYEQYF.

In the case of this clone: Other DNA sequences in this sample translate to the same CDR3. The V and J genes are TRBV7-8 and TRBJ2-1; D is uncertain. The CDR3 runs to 11 residues. The germline V gene has CDR1 SGHVS and CDR2 FQNEAQ. V shed 0 bases and J shed 8 bases, with 2 bases lying between them. As DNA, the CDR3 is TGTGCCAGCAGCTTAGCTGATGAGCAGTTCTTC. The encoded protein is CASSLADEQFF.

This chain connects TRBV27 to TRBJ1-2, with TRBD1 matching over 7 bases. This CDR3 is built from 14 residues. V was pared by 8 bases and J by 1 base, with 7 bases of the junction left unmatched. Germline values: CDR1 MNHEY, CDR2 SMNVEV (reference sequence). CDR3 nucleotides: TGTGCCAGCGCCCGGGACAGCATTAACTATGGCTACACCTTC. Its translation is CASARDSINYGYTF.